A single sample gave rise to the 5 T cell receptor beta chains below, sequenced in a study of identical twins. TCRdb re-called the 5' RACE reads through MiXCR, storing one row per CDR3 protein. The sample consists of roughly 540,000 distinct CDR3 sequences, around 20% of them appearing once. This sample also appeared in a second study, on T cells expressing NK-cell markers.

Sequencing was performed on CD4+ T cells sorted from blood. The receptors were sampled from a woman aged 18 to 35 in good health.

This clonotype was recorded many times. J is TRBJ2-7 and V is TRBV5-1; D remains ambiguous. The germline CDR1 and CDR2 sequences are SGHRS and YFSETQ. The CDR3 runs to 11 residues. Between the trimmed V and J ends, which lost 2 bases and 6 bases, there was a span of 6 bases. The DNA for the CDR3 is TGCGCCAGCAGCTTTCTGACCGAGCAGTACTTC. Its translation is CASSFLTEQYF.

This clonotype has more than one count but fewer than ten. V usage is TRBV20-1 and J usage is TRBJ2-5; 8 nucleotides match TRBD2. V shed 0 bases, J shed 4 bases, and the junction held 10 bases outside the gene matches. Per germline, CDR1 DFQATT and CDR2 SNEGSKA (reference sequence). The length of the CDR3 is 16 residues. In DNA, the CDR3 is TGCAGTGCTAGAGACACCGGGAGGGCCTTTGGAGAGACCCAGTACTTC. It specifies CSARDTGRAFGETQYF.

V gene TRBV5-1 combines with J gene TRBJ2-1; 7 bases line up with TRBD1. This CDR3 has 15 amino acids. CDR1 is SGHRS and CDR2 is YFSETQ in the germline V gene. With 7 bases clipped from V and 2 bases from J, the junction kept 9 bases outside the gene matches. The CDR3 DNA follows: TGCGCCAGCGGAGAGACAGGGCCTACCTACAATGAGCAGTTCTTC. Encoded protein: CASGETGPTYNEQFF.

This sequence joins TRBV5-1 and TRBJ1-2; the D is unclear. V dropped 3 bases and J dropped 8 bases, with 17 bases sitting between them. The CDR3 is made up of 14 amino acids. Germline CDR1 and CDR2: SGHRS and YFSETQ. The CDR3, as DNA: TGCGCCAGCAGCTCCAGCGGAGGGCGTGACGGCTACACCTTC. This encodes CASSSSGGRDGYTF.

The chain couples TRBV20-1 to TRBJ2-3, with 10 bases identical to TRBD2. Germline V gives CDR1 DFQATT, CDR2 SNEGSKA (reference sequence). Losses at the gene ends were 6 bases for V and 6 bases for J; bases not matched to a gene: 9. The CDR3 has 14 amino acids. The CDR3 sequence is CSAPAGGPWDTQYF. CDR3 DNA: TGCAGTGCACCAGCGGGGGGGCCTTGGGATACGCAGTATTTT.